This TCR beta chain stems from a study of T cell responses to AZD1222 COVID-19 vaccine. CDR1 is SGHTA, CDR2 FQGTGA, per germline. Germline trimming cut 4 bases from V and 0 bases from J; bases unmatched to any gene: 1. There are 14 residues in the CDR3. About this clone itself: What it binds is not known.

The repertoire was sequenced with immunoSEQ multiplex PCR; TCRdb's copy has only in-frame clones and lacks some. There are 130,000 to 150,000 clones in the sample; approximately 90% occur only once, and approximately 1.8% lies in the top ten. General study results and limits: Rises in breadth and depth of Spike-specific TCRs came after two AZD1222 doses. Among vaccine-associated CD4 TCRs, coverage spanned spike, with dominance at 160-218 and 743-854.

This sequence was found in an adult who received the AZD1222 COVID-19 vaccine. The chain is built from TRBV7-3 and TRBJ2-3; 7 bases line up with TRBD2. The material was peripheral blood, obtained 28 days after the second AZD1222 dose. In DNA form, the CDR3 reads TGTGCCAGCAGCTCCGGGAGGAGCACAGATACGCAGTATTTT. This codes for CASSSGRSTDTQYF.